This T cell receptor (beta chain) was observed in a study of beta chain features in type 1 diabetes. The wider study: Sorted cells numbering 95 million to 110 million were examined across all samples. Whole-study findings and limits: Because the template was cDNA, high-expressing cells might be over-represented. VDJ junctions from patients with type 1 diabetes contained fewer insertions and more deletions. TCRB CDR3 length was moderately but significantly reduced in all four CD4+ subsets of Type 1 diabetes patients.

Concerning this clone: Its antigen is undetermined.

cDNA synthesis used the whole RNA isolate, giving expressed TCRB sequences. For naive, central memory and regulatory T cell samples, reads averaged about 3.5 million. Clones were sequenced by immunoSEQ multiplex PCR, and TCRdb holds only the in-frame ones, with some missing. The sample has about 660,000 clones; over 12% are singletons. This CDR3 has 15 residues. With 0 bases clipped from V and 4 bases from J, the junction kept 4 bases outside the gene matches. Germline-derived CDR1 and CDR2 are SGDLS and YYNGEE. Material for sequencing was naive CD4+ T cells from blood. The rearrangement joins TRBV9 to TRBJ2-1, with TRBD1 matching over 7 bases. This receptor was identified in a man aged 18 to 30 with type 1 diabetes. The CDR3, as DNA: TGTGCCAGCAGCGTAGAGGGGGCTAGGTACAATGAGCAGTTCTTC. Protein sequence: CASSVEGARYNEQFF.